The rows below give T cell receptor beta chains drawn from one sample of a study of PD-1 blockade in classical Hodgkin lymphoma. Here immunoSEQ multiplex PCR was the method, and the copy in TCRdb shows in-frame clones only, minus some. Among fewer than 100,000 clones listed, approximately 92% were seen once. The sample here was peripheral blood mononuclear cells (PBMCs), taken at baseline. These receptors all come from a human donor with classical Hodgkin lymphoma. CDR3s include the opening cysteine and the closing phenylalanine or tryptophan. Fields, in order: V gene, D gene, clone size, J gene, CDR3 DNA, CDR3 protein. The D gene is left open where the match is weak. The listing skips clone size in some rows; elsewhere it reads once, few, many or a size class.

V: TRBV7-9
D: TRBD1
size: .
J: TRBJ1-2
DNA: TGTGCCAGCAGCGGGGCGGACAGGGCCGTTACAAACTATGGCTACACCTTC
CDR3: CASSGADRAVTNYGYTF

V: TRBV29-1
D: TRBD1
size: .
J: TRBJ1-3
DNA: TGCAGCCCCCGACAGGGGCACTCTGGAAACACCATATATTTT
CDR3: CSPRQGHSGNTIYF

V: TRBV6-1
D: .
size: .
J: TRBJ2-6
DNA: TGTGCCGGGGGACGGGCAATCTCTGGGGCCAACGTCCTGACTTTC
CDR3: CAGGRAISGANVLTF

V: TRBV28
D: .
size: .
J: TRBJ2-1
DNA: TGTGCCAGCAGCACACTAGCCCCCCATGAGCAGTTCTTC
CDR3: CASSTLAPHEQFF

V: TRBV7-3
D: TRBD2
size: .
J: TRBJ2-2
DNA: TGTGCCAGCAGCCCTTGGACTAGCAGAGACGGCGGGGAGCTGTTTTTT
CDR3: CASSPWTSRDGGELFF

V: TRBV6-6
D: .
size: .
J: TRBJ1-5
DNA: TGCGCCAGCAGTTCGAGGTCAGGTAGCAATCAGCCCCAGCATTTT
CDR3: CASSSRSGSNQPQHF

V: TRBV27
D: TRBD2
size: .
J: TRBJ2-3
DNA: TGTGCCAGCAGTGCCGGTGAACTAGCGGGAGGGCCTCAAACTACAGATACGCAGTATTTT
CDR3: CASSAGELAGGPQTTDTQYF

V: TRBV19
D: TRBD2
size: .
J: TRBJ2-1
DNA: TGTGCCAGTAGTATAAGGGCCGGGACTAGCGGGAGGGAAGAGCAGTTCTTC
CDR3: CASSIRAGTSGREEQFF

V: TRBV28
D: TRBD2
size: .
J: TRBJ2-5
DNA: TGTGCCAGCAGTTTACCGAGATCGGGACTAGCGTTCCAAGAGACCCAGTACTTC
CDR3: CASSLPRSGLAFQETQYF

V: TRBV15
D: .
size: .
J: TRBJ1-1
DNA: TGTGCCACCAGCATCTCCCTAGGGAGAGACGCTTTCTTT
CDR3: CATSISLGRDAFF

V: TRBV18
D: TRBD2
size: .
J: TRBJ2-3
DNA: TGTGCCAGCCGATTGCTAGCGGGAGGCGGAGATACGCAGTATTTT
CDR3: CASRLLAGGGDTQYF

V: TRBV5-1
D: TRBD1
size: .
J: TRBJ2-5
DNA: TGCGCCAGCAGCTCCTCCGGGACAGGGCAAGAGACCCAGTACTTC
CDR3: CASSSSGTGQETQYF

V: TRBV10-3
D: .
size: .
J: TRBJ2-7
DNA: TGTGTCGTGTCCACCTTATTCTCCTACGAGCAGTACTTC
CDR3: CVVSTLFSYEQYF

V: TRBV29-1
D: .
size: .
J: TRBJ2-1
DNA: TGCAGCGTTGTCCCCCTTGATCCGGGCAGCTCCTACAATGAGCAGTTCTTC
CDR3: CSVVPLDPGSSYNEQFF

V: TRBV5-1
D: TRBD1
size: .
J: TRBJ1-2
DNA: TGCGCCAGCAGCTTGACAGGGGGTAAGGTAGACTATGGCTACACCTTC
CDR3: CASSLTGGKVDYGYTF

V: TRBV30
D: .
size: .
J: TRBJ1-2
DNA: TGTGCCTGGAGTGTACTTGAGGCTGGCTACACCTTC
CDR3: CAWSVLEAGYTF

V: TRBV30
D: .
size: .
J: TRBJ1-4
DNA: TGTGCCTGGAGCGCCGCGGCCCCTGAAAAACTGTTTTTT
CDR3: CAWSAAAPEKLFF

V: TRBV19
D: .
size: once
J: TRBJ1-4
DNA: TGTGCCAGTAGTCTACAGGGCGATAATGAAAAACTGTTTTTT
CDR3: CASSLQGDNEKLFF

V: TRBV18
D: .
size: .
J: TRBJ1-1
DNA: TGTGCCAGCTCACCGACAGGCGAGACTGAAGCTTTCTTT
CDR3: CASSPTGETEAFF

V: TRBV7-9
D: .
size: .
J: TRBJ2-7
DNA: TGTGCCAGCAGCTTAAGGGGTCAGGGGGAGCAGTACTTC
CDR3: CASSLRGQGEQYF

V: TRBV6-1
D: .
size: .
J: TRBJ2-5
DNA: TGTGCCAGCAGGGAAGGGGCGGGGAGTCAACAGACCCAGTACTTC
CDR3: CASREGAGSQQTQYF

V: TRBV25-1
D: .
size: .
J: TRBJ2-7
DNA: TGTGCCAGCAGTGATCCGCGTCTGTACGAGCAGTACTTC
CDR3: CASSDPRLYEQYF

V: TRBV6-4
D: .
size: .
J: TRBJ2-2
DNA: TGTGCCAGCAGTGTGATCCCCTGTGTGGGAGGATCGTGCACCGGGGAGCTGTTTTTT
CDR3: CASSVIPCVGGSCTGELFF

V: TRBV4-1
D: .
size: .
J: TRBJ2-5
DNA: TGCGCCAGCAGCCTCATCCAGGGGAGGAGGGAGACCCAGTACTTC
CDR3: CASSLIQGRRETQYF

V: TRBV30
D: .
size: .
J: TRBJ2-3
DNA: TGTGCCTGGGGTCACTCAGATACGCAGTATTTT
CDR3: CAWGHSDTQYF

V: TRBV29-1
D: .
size: .
J: TRBJ2-7
DNA: TGCAGCACCAAGACGGGACTGGGCTCCTACGAGCAGTACTTC
CDR3: CSTKTGLGSYEQYF

V: TRBV19
D: .
size: .
J: TRBJ2-7
DNA: TGTGCCAGTAGCCGGGGATTCTCCTACGAGCAGTACTTC
CDR3: CASSRGFSYEQYF

V: TRBV14
D: TRBD1
size: .
J: TRBJ2-5
DNA: TGTGCCAGCAGCCCACAGGGACAGGGTGAGACCCAGTACTTC
CDR3: CASSPQGQGETQYF

V: TRBV7-9
D: .
size: .
J: TRBJ2-7
DNA: TGTGCCAGCAATCTCGACGGGAGAGCCTACGAGCAGTACTTC
CDR3: CASNLDGRAYEQYF

V: TRBV10-3
D: .
size: .
J: TRBJ1-5
DNA: TGTGCCATCAGCGGGAACACGGATAATCAGCCCCAGCATTTT
CDR3: CAISGNTDNQPQHF

V: TRBV11-3
D: TRBD2
size: .
J: TRBJ2-7
DNA: TGTGCCAGCAGCTTAGGGACTAGCGGCCCCTACGAGCAGTACTTC
CDR3: CASSLGTSGPYEQYF

V: TRBV5-1
D: .
size: .
J: TRBJ1-3
DNA: TGCGCCAGCAGCTTGAGCACTCCGCGAAACACCATATATTTT
CDR3: CASSLSTPRNTIYF

V: TRBV29-1
D: .
size: .
J: TRBJ1-4
DNA: TGCAGCGTTGTTGGCAGGAGTGAAAAACTGTTTTTT
CDR3: CSVVGRSEKLFF

V: TRBV9
D: .
size: .
J: TRBJ1-4
DNA: TGTGCCAGCAGCGTTCAGGGCGGTAAACTGTTTTTT
CDR3: CASSVQGGKLFF

V: TRBV5-4
D: .
size: .
J: TRBJ2-1
DNA: TGTGCCAACAGCTCCTATAGGAGGGGTTCCTACAATGAGCAGTTCTTC
CDR3: CANSSYRRGSYNEQFF

V: TRBV18
D: TRBD1
size: .
J: TRBJ2-7
DNA: TGTGCCAGCAAGGGACAGGGGGTTAATGAGCAGTACTTC
CDR3: CASKGQGVNEQYF

V: TRBV7-9
D: .
size: once
J: TRBJ1-4
DNA: TGTGCCAGCAGTTATACGTCCGGGGGTGAAAAACTGTTTTTT
CDR3: CASSYTSGGEKLFF

V: TRBV5-1
D: .
size: .
J: TRBJ1-2
DNA: TGCGCCAGCAGCTTGGTGCCGGCTAACTATGGCTACACCTTC
CDR3: CASSLVPANYGYTF

V: TRBV19
D: .
size: .
J: TRBJ1-1
DNA: TGTGCCAGTATTGCCAGCGGTGAAGCTTTCTTT
CDR3: CASIASGEAFF

V: TRBV7-9
D: .
size: .
J: TRBJ2-5
DNA: TGTGCCAGCAGCTTAATCGGAGACAGAAAAGAGACCCAGTACTTC
CDR3: CASSLIGDRKETQYF

V: TRBV6-4
D: .
size: .
J: TRBJ2-7
DNA: TGTGCCAGCAGTGACCCCCCGTCGCGGGATGAAGAGCAGTACTTC
CDR3: CASSDPPSRDEEQYF